This TCR beta chain was profiled in a study of cytomegalovirus exposure and HLA in healthy donors. This CDR3 is 16 amino acids long. Germline V CDR1 and CDR2: LGHNA, YSLEER. Deletions cut 1 base from V and 2 bases from J, with 12 bases between. At the time of sampling, donors were nominally healthy, though unrecorded immune exposures were likely. Turning to this clone: What it recognizes is unknown.

Findings and limits, study-wide: By a later analysis, the bulk of CMV-associated TCR beta chains appeared HLA-restricted. Researchers left out some V segments, among them TRBV6-2 and TRBV6-3, as indistinguishable. Investigators reported 150 to 200 TCR beta chains as tied to cytomegalovirus.

The PCR employed 60 Vbeta primers together with 13 Jbeta primers. The data were produced by immunoSEQ multiplex PCR, yet TCRdb's version contains in-frame clones alone and is incomplete. The sample consists of about 140,000 clones, roughly 73% of them appearing once. The receptor was isolated from a man aged 40-50 years in good health and CMV-seronegative. The sample consisted of PBMCs. The chain is built from TRBV4-3 and TRBJ2-1; the D is unclear. The CDR3 region has the DNA TGCGCCAGCAGCCAAGGGCGCAGGTTGGCCTACAATGAGCAGTTCTTC. This codes for CASSQGRRLAYNEQFF.